Below, 10 T cell receptor beta chains from the same sample are listed, as sequenced in a study of T cells after posttransplantation cyclophosphamide. The repertoire was sequenced with immunoSEQ multiplex PCR; TCRdb's copy has only in-frame clones and lacks some. The sample has around 28,000 clones, none seen only once. Sequenced: PBMCs. Every receptor here comes from a woman aged 55-69 years in good health, CMV-negative, and a related stem cell transplant donor.

The CDR3: CAWSPDSGGMVTQYF. The CDR3 DNA sequence: TGTGCCTGGAGCCCTGATTCAGGGGGGATGGTTACGCAGTATTTT. The J gene is TRBJ2-3, the V gene TRBV30, with a tentative D call TRBD1 (7 bases). The CDR3 spans 15 residues. The V gene's germline CDR1 is GTSNPN and CDR2 SVGIG (reference sequence). Between the trimmed V and J ends, which lost 3 bases and 8 bases, there was a span of 21 bases.

This clone was detected ten times or more. The chain couples TRBV5-1 to TRBJ2-7; the D is unclear. Deletions cut 5 bases from V and 5 bases from J, with 20 bases between. The CDR3 extends over 15 amino acids. Germline lookup yields CDR1 SGHRS and CDR2 YFSETQ. The chain's CDR3 is CASRFGPDQSDEQYF. CDR3 coding DNA: TGCGCCAGCAGGTTTGGCCCTGATCAGTCCGACGAGCAGTACTTC.

Ten or more counts support this clone. The chain carries TRBV5-4 and TRBJ2-7; 8 nucleotides align to TRBD1. Germline CDR1 reads SGHNT; CDR2 reads YYREEE (reference sequence). The CDR3 is 15 amino acids. V was pared by 2 bases and J by 3 bases, with 7 bases of the junction left unmatched. The CDR3 nucleotides are TGTGCCAGCAGCTTATCCGGGACAGGAAGCTACGAGCAGTACTTC. It is translated as CASSLSGTGSYEQYF.

This clone was seen repeatedly, ten times or more. CDR3 bases: TGTGCCAGCAGCTCGGCCGGGACTAGCGGCACAGATACGCAGTATTTT. It translates to CASSSAGTSGTDTQYF. V is TRBV7-9 and J is TRBJ2-3; 10 bases line up with TRBD2. The V gene's germline CDR1 is SEHNR and CDR2 FQNEAQ (reference sequence). CDR3 length: 16 amino acids. The V gene end was trimmed by 4 bases and the J gene end by 1 base; junction bases not matched to a gene: 5.

This sequence joins TRBV14 and TRBJ2-7; 14 bases are a match to TRBD2. V dropped 4 bases and J dropped 0; count of bases not matched to a gene: 5. Germline CDR1 and CDR2: SGHDN and FVKESK. The CDR3 sequence is 17 residues long. The CDR3, as DNA: TGTGCCAGCAGCCCGGGACTAGCGGGGGCGAGCTCCTACGAGCAGTACTTC. Amino acid sequence: CASSPGLAGASSYEQYF.

This clone was recorded at least ten times. V and J are TRBV11-3 and TRBJ2-1; 14 nucleotides line up with TRBD2. Germline V gene sequence: CDR1 SGHNT, CDR2 YENEEA. CDR3 size: 17 residues. V shed 4 bases and J 4 bases; nucleotides not matched to a gene: 6. DNA of the CDR3: TGTGCCAGCAGCTCCGGACTAGCGGGGGGTGGATACAATGAGCAGTTCTTC. It translates to CASSSGLAGGGYNEQFF.

This clone was found many times. This rearrangement joins TRBV2 to TRBJ1-1; TRBD1 aligns across 7 bases. The CDR3 has 13 amino acids. Germline V gene data show CDR1 as SNHLY and CDR2 as FYNNEI. Germline trimming cut 4 bases from V and 1 base from J; bases unmatched to any gene: 0. CDR3 sequence: CASSGDRNTEAFF. In DNA form, the CDR3 reads TGTGCCAGCAGTGGGGACAGGAACACTGAAGCTTTCTTT.

This clone was recorded at least ten times. V and J are TRBV6-2 or TRBV6-3 and TRBJ2-7; D is uncertain. The CDR3 is made up of 15 amino acids. The germline V gene has CDR1 MNHEY and CDR2 SVGEGT. Between the trimmed V and J ends, which lost 2 bases and 2 bases, there was a span of 13 bases. The CDR3 DNA sequence: TGTGCCAGCAGTTACGGGCTAATGGAGACCTACGAGCAGTACTTC. This translates into CASSYGLMETYEQYF.

The gene calls are TRBV5-6 and TRBJ2-7, with TRBD2 as a possible D gene (5 bases). This CDR3 is built from 14 residues. CDR1 and CDR2 from the germline V gene are SGHDT and YYEEEE. Trimming shortened V by 4 bases and J by 1 base, and 12 bases separated the two germline ends. This CDR3 reads CASSPAGQSYEQYF. The DNA for the CDR3 is TGTGCCAGCAGCCCCGCGGGCCAGTCCTACGAGCAGTACTTC.

This clone was seen many times. The J gene is TRBJ1-5, the V gene TRBV2; D possibly corresponds to TRBD1 (5 bases). The V gene's germline CDR1 is SNHLY and CDR2 FYNNEI. This CDR3 has 14 residues. The V gene lost 4 bases and the J gene lost 7 bases, with 14 bases spanning the gap. CDR3 bases: TGTGCCAGCAGTGGGGCAGGGTCAGGGCAGCCCCAGCATTTT. Its protein is CASSGAGSGQPQHF. The entire variable domain, with the rest obtained from reference TRBV2 and TRBJ1-5, is as follows: EPEVTQTPSHQVTQMGQEVILRCVPISNHLYFYWYRQILGQKVEFLVSFYNNEISEKSEIFDDQFSVERPDGSNFTLKIRSTKLEDSAMYFCASSGAGSGQPQHFGDGTRLSIL.